This T cell receptor beta chain was recorded in a study of cytotoxic CD8 clonotypes in ibrutinib-treated CLL. The wider study: Sequenced samples delivered averages of around 250,000 productive templates and roughly 100,000 productive rearrangements.

TCRdb keeps only in-frame clones here, not all; method: immunoSEQ multiplex PCR. The table includes over 150,000 clones, over 60% detected once. This clone was counted a few times. Antigen specificity is unknown. Whole-study results and caveats: Before falling back toward baseline at progression, clonality had risen at the time of ibrutinib response. Public clonotypes occurred uncommonly; on treatment, they contracted or remained stable. Progressing and sustained-remission patients had different sampling times.

The sequence derives from a human donor with chronic lymphocytic leukemia. Material: PBMCs, obtained after 24 months of ibrutinib treatment.

The CDR3, as DNA: TGCAGCGTTTTCCCGGCGGAGGCATTTAGCACTGAAGCTTTCTTT. This gives the protein CSVFPAEAFSTEAFF. This chain connects TRBV29-1 to TRBJ1-1; D uncertain. Deletions cut 5 bases from V and 4 bases from J, with 20 bases between. CDR3 length: 15 residues. Germline V gene lookup returns CDR1 SQVTM and CDR2 ANQGSEA.